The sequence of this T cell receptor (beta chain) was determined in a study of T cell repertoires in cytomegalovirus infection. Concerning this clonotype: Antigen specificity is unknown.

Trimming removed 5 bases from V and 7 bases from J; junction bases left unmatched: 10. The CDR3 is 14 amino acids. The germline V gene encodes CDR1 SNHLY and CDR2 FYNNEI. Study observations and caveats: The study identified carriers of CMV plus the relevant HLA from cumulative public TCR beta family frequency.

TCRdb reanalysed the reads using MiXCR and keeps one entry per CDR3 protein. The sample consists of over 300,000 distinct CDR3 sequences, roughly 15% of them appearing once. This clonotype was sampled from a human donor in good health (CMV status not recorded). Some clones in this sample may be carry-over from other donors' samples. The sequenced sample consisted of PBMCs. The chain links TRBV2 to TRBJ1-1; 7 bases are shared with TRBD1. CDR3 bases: TGTGCCAGCAGTCGTCTGACAGGGATCCATGAAGCTTTCTTT. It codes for CASSRLTGIHEAFF.